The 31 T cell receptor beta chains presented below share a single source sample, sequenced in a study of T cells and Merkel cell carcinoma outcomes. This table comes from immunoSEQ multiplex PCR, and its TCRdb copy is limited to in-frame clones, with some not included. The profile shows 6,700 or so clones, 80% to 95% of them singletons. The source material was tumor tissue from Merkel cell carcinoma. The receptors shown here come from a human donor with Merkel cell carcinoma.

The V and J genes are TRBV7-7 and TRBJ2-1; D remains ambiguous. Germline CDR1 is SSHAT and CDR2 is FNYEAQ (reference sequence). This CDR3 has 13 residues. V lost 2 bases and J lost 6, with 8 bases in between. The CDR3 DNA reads TGTGCCAGCAGCTTAAAAGGGTCCAATGAGCAGTTCTTC. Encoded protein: CASSLKGSNEQFF.

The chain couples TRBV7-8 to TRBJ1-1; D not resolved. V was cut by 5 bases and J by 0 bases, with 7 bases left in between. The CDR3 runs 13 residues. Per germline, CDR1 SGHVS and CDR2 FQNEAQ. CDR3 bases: TGTGCCAGCAGCGCCGGGGTGAACACTGAAGCTTTCTTT. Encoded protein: CASSAGVNTEAFF.

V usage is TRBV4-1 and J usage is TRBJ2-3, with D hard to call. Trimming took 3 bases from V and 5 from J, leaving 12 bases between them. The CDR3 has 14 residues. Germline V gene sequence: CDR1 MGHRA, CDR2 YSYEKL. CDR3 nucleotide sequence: TGCGCCAGCAGCCAGCAGACGGGCGGAGATACGCAGTATTTT. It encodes CASSQQTGGDTQYF.

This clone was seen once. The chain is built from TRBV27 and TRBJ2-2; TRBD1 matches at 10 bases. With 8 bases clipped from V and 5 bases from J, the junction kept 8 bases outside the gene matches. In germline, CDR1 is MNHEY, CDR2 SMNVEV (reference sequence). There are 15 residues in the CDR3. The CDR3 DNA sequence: TGTGCCAGCGAGGTTGTGGGACAGGGGACCGGGGAGCTGTTTTTT. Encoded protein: CASEVVGQGTGELFF.

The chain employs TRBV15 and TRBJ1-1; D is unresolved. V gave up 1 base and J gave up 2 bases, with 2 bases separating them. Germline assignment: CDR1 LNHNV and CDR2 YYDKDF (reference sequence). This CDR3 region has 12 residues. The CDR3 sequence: CATSRGNTEAFF. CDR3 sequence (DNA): TGTGCCACCAGCAGAGGAAACACTGAAGCTTTCTTT.

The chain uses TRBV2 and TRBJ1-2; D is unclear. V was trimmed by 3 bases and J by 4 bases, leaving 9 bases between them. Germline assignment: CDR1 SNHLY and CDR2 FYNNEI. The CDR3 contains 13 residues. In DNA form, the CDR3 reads TGTGCCAGCAGTGAGGACGGCTTCTATGGCTACACCTTC. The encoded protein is CASSEDGFYGYTF.

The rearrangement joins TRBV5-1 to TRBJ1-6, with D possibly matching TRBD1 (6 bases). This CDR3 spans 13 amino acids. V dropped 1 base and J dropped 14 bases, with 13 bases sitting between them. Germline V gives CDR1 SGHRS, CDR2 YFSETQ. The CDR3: CASSLSGESALHF. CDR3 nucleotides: TGCGCCAGCAGCTTGTCAGGGGAATCGGCCCTCCACTTT.

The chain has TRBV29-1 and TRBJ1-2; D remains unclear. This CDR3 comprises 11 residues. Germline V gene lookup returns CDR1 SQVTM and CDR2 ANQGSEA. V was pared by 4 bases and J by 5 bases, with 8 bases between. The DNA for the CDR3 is TGCAGCGTTGTTGAGGGTTATGGCTACACCTTC. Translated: CSVVEGYGYTF. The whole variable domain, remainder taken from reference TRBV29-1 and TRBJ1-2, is SAVISQKPSRDICQRGTSLTIQCQVDSQVTMMFWYRQQPGQSLTLIATANQGSEATYESGFVIDKFPISRPNLTFSTLTVSNMSPEDSSIYLCSVVEGYGYTFGSGTRLTVV.

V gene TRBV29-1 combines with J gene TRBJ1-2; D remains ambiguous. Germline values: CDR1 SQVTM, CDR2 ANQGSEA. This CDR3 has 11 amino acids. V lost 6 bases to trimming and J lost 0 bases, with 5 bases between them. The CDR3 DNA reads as TGCAGCGTCCCAGCTAACTATGGCTACACCTTC. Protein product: CSVPANYGYTF.

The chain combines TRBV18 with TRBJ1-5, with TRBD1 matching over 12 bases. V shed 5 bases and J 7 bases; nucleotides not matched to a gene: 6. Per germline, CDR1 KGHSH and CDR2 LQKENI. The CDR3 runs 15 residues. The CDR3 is CASSTGTGGGQPQHF. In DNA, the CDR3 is TGTGCCAGCTCAACCGGGACAGGGGGCGGCCAGCCCCAGCATTTT.

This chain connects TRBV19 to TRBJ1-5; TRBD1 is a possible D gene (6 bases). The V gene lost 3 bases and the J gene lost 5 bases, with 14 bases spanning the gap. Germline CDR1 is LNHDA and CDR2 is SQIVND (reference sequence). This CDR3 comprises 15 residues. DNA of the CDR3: TGTGCCAGTAGTATTGTTTCAGGGGCGTATCAGCCCCAGCATTTT. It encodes CASSIVSGAYQPQHF.

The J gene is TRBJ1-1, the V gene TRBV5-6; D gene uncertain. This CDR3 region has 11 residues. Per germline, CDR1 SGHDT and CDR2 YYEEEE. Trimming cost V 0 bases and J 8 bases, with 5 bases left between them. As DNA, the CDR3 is TGTGCCAGCAGCTTGGTGCAGGAAGCTTTCTTT. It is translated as CASSLVQEAFF.

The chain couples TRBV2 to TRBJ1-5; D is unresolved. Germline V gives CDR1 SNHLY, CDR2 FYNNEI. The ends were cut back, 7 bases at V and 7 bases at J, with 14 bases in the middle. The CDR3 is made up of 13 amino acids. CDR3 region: CASTRRSEQPQHF. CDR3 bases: TGTGCCAGCACTAGACGATCTGAGCAGCCCCAGCATTTT. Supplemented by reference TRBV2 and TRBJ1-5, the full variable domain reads EPEVTQTPSHQVTQMGQEVILRCVPISNHLYFYWYRQILGQKVEFLVSFYNNEISEKSEIFDDQFSVERPDGSNFTLKIRSTKLEDSAMYFCASTRRSEQPQHFGDGTRLSIL.

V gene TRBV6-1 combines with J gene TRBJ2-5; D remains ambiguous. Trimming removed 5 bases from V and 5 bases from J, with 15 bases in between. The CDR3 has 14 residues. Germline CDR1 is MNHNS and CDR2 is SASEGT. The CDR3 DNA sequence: TGTGCCAGCAGTACCGATTGGACCCGGGAGACCCAGTACTTC. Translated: CASSTDWTRETQYF.

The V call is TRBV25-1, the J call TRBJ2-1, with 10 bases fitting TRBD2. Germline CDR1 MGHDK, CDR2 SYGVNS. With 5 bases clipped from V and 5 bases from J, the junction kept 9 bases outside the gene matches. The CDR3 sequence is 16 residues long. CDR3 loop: CASSPIRAGGNNEQFF. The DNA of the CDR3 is TGTGCCAGCAGTCCCATTCGAGCGGGGGGGAACAATGAGCAGTTCTTC. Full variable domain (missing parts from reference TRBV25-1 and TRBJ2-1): EADIYQTPRYLVIGTGKKITLECSQTMGHDKMYWYQQDPGMELHLIHYSYGVNSTEKGDLSSESTVSRIRTEHFPLTLESARPSHTSQYLCASSPIRAGGNNEQFFGPGTRLTVL.

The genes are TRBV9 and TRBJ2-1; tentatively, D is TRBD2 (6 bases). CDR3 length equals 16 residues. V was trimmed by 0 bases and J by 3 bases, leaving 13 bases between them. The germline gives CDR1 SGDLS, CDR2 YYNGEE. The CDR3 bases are TGTGCCAGCAGCGTAGGTTTAGCGGCCTTCTACAATGAGCAGTTCTTC. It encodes CASSVGLAAFYNEQFF.

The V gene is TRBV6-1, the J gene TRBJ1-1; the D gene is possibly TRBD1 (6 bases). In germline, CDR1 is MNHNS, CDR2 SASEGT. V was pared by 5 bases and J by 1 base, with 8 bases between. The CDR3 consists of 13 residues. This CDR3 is CASSRQENTEAFF. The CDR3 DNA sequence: TGTGCCAGCAGTAGACAGGAGAACACTGAAGCTTTCTTT.

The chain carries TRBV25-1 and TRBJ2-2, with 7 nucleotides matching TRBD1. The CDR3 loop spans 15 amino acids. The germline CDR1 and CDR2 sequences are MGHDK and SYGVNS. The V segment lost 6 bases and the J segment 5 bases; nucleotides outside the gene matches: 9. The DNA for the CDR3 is TGTGCCAGCAGCCTAAGGGAGACAGGGACCGGGGAGCTGTTTTTT. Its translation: CASSLRETGTGELFF.

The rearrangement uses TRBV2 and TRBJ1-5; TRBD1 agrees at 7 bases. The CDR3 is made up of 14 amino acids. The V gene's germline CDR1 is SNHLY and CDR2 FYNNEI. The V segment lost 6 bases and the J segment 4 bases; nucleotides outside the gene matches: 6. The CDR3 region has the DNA TGTGCCAGCAGCGGCGAACAGGGGAATCAGCCCCAGCATTTT. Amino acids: CASSGEQGNQPQHF.

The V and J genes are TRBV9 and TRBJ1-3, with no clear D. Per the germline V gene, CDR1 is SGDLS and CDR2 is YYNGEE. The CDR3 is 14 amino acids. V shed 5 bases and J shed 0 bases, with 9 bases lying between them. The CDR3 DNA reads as TGTGCCAGCAGTAGGATGAGCTCTGGAAACACCATATATTTT. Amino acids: CASSRMSSGNTIYF. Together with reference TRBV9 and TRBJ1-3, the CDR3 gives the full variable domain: DSGVTQTPKHLITATGQRVTLRCSPRSGDLSVYWYQQSLDQGLQFLIQYYNGEERAKGNILERFSAQQFPDLHSELNLSSLELGDSALYFCASSRMSSGNTIYFGEGSWLTVV.

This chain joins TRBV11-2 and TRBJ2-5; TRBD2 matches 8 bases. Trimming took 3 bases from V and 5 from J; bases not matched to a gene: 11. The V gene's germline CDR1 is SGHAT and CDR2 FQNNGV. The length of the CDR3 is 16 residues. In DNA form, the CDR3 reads TGTGCCAGCAGCTTCGTGGGGGAGCGGGGGTGGGAGACCCAGTACTTC. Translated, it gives CASSFVGERGWETQYF.

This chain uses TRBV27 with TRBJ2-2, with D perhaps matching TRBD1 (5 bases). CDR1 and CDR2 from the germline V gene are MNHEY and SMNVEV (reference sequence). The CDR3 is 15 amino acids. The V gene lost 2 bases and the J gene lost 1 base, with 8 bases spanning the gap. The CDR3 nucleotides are TGTGCCAGCAGTTTAAACAGGCGGAACACCGGGGAGCTGTTTTTT. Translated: CASSLNRRNTGELFF.

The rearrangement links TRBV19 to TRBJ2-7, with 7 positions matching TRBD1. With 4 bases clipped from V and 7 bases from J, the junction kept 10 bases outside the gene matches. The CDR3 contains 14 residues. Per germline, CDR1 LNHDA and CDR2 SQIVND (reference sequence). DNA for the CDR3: TGTGCCAGTAGTAGGAACGAGGGGGCAGGTGAGCAGTACTTC. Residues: CASSRNEGAGEQYF.

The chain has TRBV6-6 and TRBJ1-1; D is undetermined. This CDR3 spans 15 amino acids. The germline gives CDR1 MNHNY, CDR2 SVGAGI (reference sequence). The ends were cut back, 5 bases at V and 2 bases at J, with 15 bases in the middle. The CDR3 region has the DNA TGTGCCAGCAGTACCCTAGGACGGTACAACACTGAAGCTTTCTTT. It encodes CASSTLGRYNTEAFF.

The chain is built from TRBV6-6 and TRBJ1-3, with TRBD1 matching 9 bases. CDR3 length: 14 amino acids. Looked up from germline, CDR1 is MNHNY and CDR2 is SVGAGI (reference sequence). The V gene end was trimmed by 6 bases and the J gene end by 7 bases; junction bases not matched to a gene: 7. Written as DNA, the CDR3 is TGTGCCAGCAGGCTGGGACAGGGTAGGAACACCATATATTTT. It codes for CASRLGQGRNTIYF.

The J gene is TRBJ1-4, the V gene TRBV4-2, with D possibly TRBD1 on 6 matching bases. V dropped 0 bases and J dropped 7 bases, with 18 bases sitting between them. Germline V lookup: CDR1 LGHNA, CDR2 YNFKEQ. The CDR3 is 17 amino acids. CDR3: CASSQDPGQLLFEKLFF. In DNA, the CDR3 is TGTGCCAGCAGCCAAGATCCCGGACAGCTTCTGTTTGAAAAACTGTTTTTT.

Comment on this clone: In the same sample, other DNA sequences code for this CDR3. The CDR3 is CASLSGAEQFF. For the CDR3, the DNA is TGTGCCAGCCTTTCAGGGGCGGAGCAGTTCTTC. The gene calls are TRBV19 and TRBJ2-1; D possibly corresponds to TRBD1 (6 bases). This CDR3 has 11 amino acids. The V end lost 9 bases, the J end lost 10 bases, and 13 bases lay between the germline ends. The germline CDR1 and CDR2 sequences are LNHDA and SQIVND (reference sequence).

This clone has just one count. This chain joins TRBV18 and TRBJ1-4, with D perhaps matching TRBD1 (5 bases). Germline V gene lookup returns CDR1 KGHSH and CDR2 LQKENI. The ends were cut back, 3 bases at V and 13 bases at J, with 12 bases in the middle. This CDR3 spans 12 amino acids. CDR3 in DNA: TGTGCCAGCTCACCGCCCCGGGGGGGACTGTTTTTT. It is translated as CASSPPRGGLFF.

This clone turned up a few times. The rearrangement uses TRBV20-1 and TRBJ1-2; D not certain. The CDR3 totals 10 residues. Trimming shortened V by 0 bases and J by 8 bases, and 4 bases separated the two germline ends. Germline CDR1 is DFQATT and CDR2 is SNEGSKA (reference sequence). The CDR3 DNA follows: TGCAGTGCTAGAGATGGAGGCTACACCTTC. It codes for CSARDGGYTF.

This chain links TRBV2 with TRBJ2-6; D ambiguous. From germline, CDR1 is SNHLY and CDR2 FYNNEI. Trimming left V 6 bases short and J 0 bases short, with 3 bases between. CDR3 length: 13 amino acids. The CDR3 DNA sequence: TGTGCCAGCAGCACCTCTGGGGCCAACGTCCTGACTTTC. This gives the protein CASSTSGANVLTF.

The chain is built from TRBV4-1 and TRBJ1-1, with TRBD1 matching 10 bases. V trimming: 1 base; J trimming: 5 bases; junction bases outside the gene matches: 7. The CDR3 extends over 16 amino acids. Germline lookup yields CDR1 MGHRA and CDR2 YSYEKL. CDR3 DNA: TGCGCCAGCAGCCAAGGAGACAGGGGGCCGGGAACTGAAGCTTTCTTT. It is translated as CASSQGDRGPGTEAFF.